The 20 T cell receptor beta chains below come from one sample, sequenced in a study of T-cell reconstitution after alpha-beta-depleted transplantation in children. Unique molecular identifiers were built into the TCRbeta library. TCRdb itself ran the PCR reads through MiXCR, one entry per CDR3 protein. The sample carries around 700,000 distinct CDR3 sequences, about an eighth recorded once. Sample: PBMCs, taken before TCRalphabeta/CD19-depleted stem cell transplant. The source of these receptors is a girl aged 2 to 9 with congenital amegakaryocytic thrombocytopenia, due to receive a stem cell transplant.

The sample holds a few counts of this clonotype. V is TRBV7-9 and J is TRBJ2-1; 7 bases align to TRBD1. CDR3 length: 12 amino acids. Germline lookup yields CDR1 SEHNR and CDR2 FQNEAQ (reference sequence). The J segment lost 9 bases and the V segment lost 4 bases, leaving 3 bases of the junction unmatched. CDR3 region: CASSYTGVEQFF. The CDR3 bases are TGTGCCAGCAGCTACACAGGGGTTGAGCAGTTCTTC.

This clonotype has only a few counts. The rearrangement uses TRBV11-3 and TRBJ2-5; the D gene is possibly TRBD2 (6 bases). V lost 2 bases and J 4 bases, leaving 8 bases between the germline ends. There are 13 residues in the CDR3. Germline CDR1 and CDR2: SGHNT and YENEEA. The DNA of the CDR3 is TGTGCCAGCAGCTTAAATAGCGGAGAGACCCAGTACTTC. Protein sequence: CASSLNSGETQYF.

The CDR3 region has the DNA TGTGCCACCAGCAGAGAGAGCGGGAGTTGGTATGAGCAGTTCTTC. Translating gives CATSRESGSWYEQFF. The chain joins TRBV15 to TRBJ2-1; 8 nucleotides agree with TRBD2. Germline V gene data show CDR1 as LNHNV and CDR2 as YYDKDF (reference sequence). V shed 0 bases and J 8 bases; nucleotides not matched to a gene: 6. The CDR3 totals 15 residues.

This clonotype was observed a few times. The rearrangement uses TRBV12-3 or TRBV12-4 and TRBJ2-7; 12 bases fit TRBD2. Germline trimming cut 6 bases from V and 12 bases from J; bases unmatched to any gene: 9. This CDR3 comprises 13 residues. The CDR3 reads CASRLTSGSTPYF. As DNA, the CDR3 is TGTGCCAGCAGACTGACTAGCGGGAGTACACCGTACTTC.

This clonotype was seen only a few times. V is TRBV12-3 or TRBV12-4 and J is TRBJ2-1; TRBD1 or TRBD2 may be the D gene (5 bases each). V lost 3 bases, J lost 1 base, and 10 bases lay in between. The CDR3 runs to 15 residues. The CDR3 sequence is CASSFRELSYNEQFF. CDR3 DNA: TGTGCCAGCAGTTTCAGGGAGTTATCCTACAATGAGCAGTTCTTC.

This clonotype was counted many times. The rearrangement uses TRBV5-5 and TRBJ1-1, with 7 bases matching TRBD1. CDR1 and CDR2 (germline): SGHKS, YYEKEE (reference sequence). The CDR3 consists of 14 residues. V shed 4 bases and J 2 bases; nucleotides not matched to a gene: 5. CDR3 amino acids: CASSQDRSNTEAFF. CDR3 bases: TGTGCCAGCAGCCAGGACAGGTCAAACACTGAAGCTTTCTTT.

This chain connects TRBV5-1 to TRBJ2-1; weak D call: TRBD2 (6 bases). Germline V gene data show CDR1 as SGHRS and CDR2 as YFSETQ. The CDR3 is made up of 16 amino acids. V was clipped by 3 bases and J by 0 bases, with 13 bases between them. CDR3 region: CASSSQLAFSYNEQFF. DNA for the CDR3: TGCGCCAGCAGCTCTCAACTAGCATTCTCCTACAATGAGCAGTTCTTC.

This clonotype was detected only a few times. CDR3 sequence (DNA): TGTGCCAGCAGCAGACGACAGGGAGGCGAAAAACTGTTTTTT. It is translated as CASSRRQGGEKLFF. This chain links TRBV7-2 with TRBJ1-4, with TRBD1 matching over 7 bases. The CDR3 spans 14 residues. Germline assignment: CDR1 SGHTA and CDR2 FQGNSA. V lost 5 bases, J lost 8 bases, and 8 bases stayed unmatched.

The chain uses TRBV7-2 and TRBJ2-3; D unclear. Deletions cut 4 bases from V and 6 bases from J, with 20 bases between. Germline V gives CDR1 SGHTA, CDR2 FQGNSA. The CDR3 extends over 16 amino acids. The DNA for the CDR3 is TGTGCCAGCAGCTCCGACGGGCCCCCCCAATTGGATACGCAGTATTTT. Protein sequence: CASSSDGPPQLDTQYF.

This clonotype has a count of ten or more. The CDR3 coding sequence is TGCAGCGTTGTCGGGGGGAATTCCTACAATGAGCAGTTCTTC. It yields the protein CSVVGGNSYNEQFF. The chain uses TRBV29-1 and TRBJ2-1, with 7 bases that match TRBD2. The CDR3 loop spans 14 amino acids. The ends lost 4 bases at V and 1 base at J; junction bases unmatched: 4. The germline gives CDR1 SQVTM, CDR2 ANQGSEA.

This chain connects TRBV14 to TRBJ2-7, with D possibly matching TRBD2 (6 bases). The ends were cut back, 6 bases at V and 2 bases at J, with 20 bases in the middle. The CDR3 has 16 amino acids. In germline, CDR1 is SGHDN, CDR2 FVKESK. CDR3 protein: CASSNRMPTRTYEQYF. The CDR3 DNA reads as TGTGCCAGCAGTAACCGTATGCCGACTAGAACCTACGAGCAGTACTTC.

The chain uses TRBV5-1 and TRBJ2-1, with 9 bases aligning to TRBD2. This CDR3 contains 19 residues. Germline V lookup: CDR1 SGHRS, CDR2 YFSETQ. J was trimmed by 0 bases and V by 3 bases; bases with no gene match: 13. This CDR3 reads CASSSNTGTSSNSYNEQFF. DNA for the CDR3: TGCGCCAGCAGCTCAAATACCGGGACTAGCAGCAACTCCTACAATGAGCAGTTCTTC.

This clonotype was counted a few times. The J gene is TRBJ2-3, the V gene TRBV7-2; 9 bases match TRBD2. The J segment lost 5 bases and the V segment lost 5 bases, leaving 8 bases of the junction unmatched. CDR1 is SGHTA and CDR2 is FQGNSA in the germline V gene. This CDR3 is 15 amino acids long. This chain's CDR3 is CASSVIAGDRDTQYF. The CDR3 nucleotides are TGTGCCAGCAGCGTTATAGCGGGAGACCGAGATACGCAGTATTTT.

This clonotype has a count of ten or more. V gene TRBV6-5 combines with J gene TRBJ2-1; TRBD2 matches 12 bases. This CDR3 is 16 amino acids long. Germline assignment: CDR1 MNHEY and CDR2 SVGAGI. With V trimmed by 6 bases and J by 5 bases, 8 bases remained unmatched. CDR3: CASSYRTSGTDNEQFF. The DNA of the CDR3 is TGTGCCAGCAGCTACAGGACTAGCGGGACCGACAATGAGCAGTTCTTC.

There are many counts of this clonotype. This chain connects TRBV5-1 to TRBJ2-1; the D is unclear. There are 16 residues in the CDR3. V was pared by 0 bases and J by 3 bases, with 13 bases between. Germline CDR1 SGHRS, CDR2 YFSETQ. The CDR3 sequence is CASSLAGLPNYNEQFF. The CDR3 DNA is TGCGCCAGCAGCTTGGCCGGCCTCCCCAACTACAATGAGCAGTTCTTC.

This clonotype was counted at least ten times. This chain's CDR3 is CSVGFGEWAFF. The CDR3 DNA sequence: TGCAGCGTAGGATTCGGAGAGTGGGCTTTCTTT. This chain links TRBV29-1 with TRBJ1-1; D is uncertain. From germline, CDR1 is SQVTM and CDR2 ANQGSEA. Trimming took off 6 bases at V and 11 bases at J, with 16 bases between the two ends. The CDR3 contains 11 residues.

This clonotype has a count of ten or more. The V and J genes are TRBV5-1 and TRBJ2-1; TRBD2 aligns across 8 bases. CDR3 size: 16 residues. Looked up from germline, CDR1 is SGHRS and CDR2 is YFSETQ. The V gene end was trimmed by 0 bases and the J gene end by 5 bases; junction bases not matched to a gene: 7. CDR3 DNA: TGCGCCAGCAGCTTGGTGGGCGGGGGGACCCACAATGAGCAGTTCTTC. Translating gives CASSLVGGGTHNEQFF.

A few counts support this clonotype. V and J are TRBV2 and TRBJ2-5, with 9 positions matching TRBD2. V shed 6 bases and J 4 bases; nucleotides not matched to a gene: 12. There are 16 residues in the CDR3. The germline V gene encodes CDR1 SNHLY and CDR2 FYNNEI. CDR3 protein: CASSHGTSPRLETQYF. CDR3 DNA: TGTGCCAGCAGCCACGGGACTAGCCCGCGGTTAGAGACCCAGTACTTC.

Points on this clonotype: A much larger clonotype is one base distant, so this may be a read error. This sequence joins TRBV5-1 and TRBJ2-7, with D possibly matching TRBD2 (5 bases). The CDR3 extends over 15 amino acids. CDR1 is SGHRS and CDR2 is YFSETQ in the germline V gene. CDR3 amino acids: CASSLASTDSYEQSF. In nucleotides, the CDR3 is TGCGCCAGCAGCTTGGCCTCGACGGACTCCTACGAGCAGTCCTTC.

This clonotype came up a few times. The V call is TRBV11-2, the J call TRBJ2-7; D is perhaps TRBD1 (6 bases). V lost 5 bases and J 5 bases, leaving 10 bases between the germline ends. Per germline, CDR1 SGHAT and CDR2 FQNNGV. This CDR3 contains 12 residues. In nucleotides, the CDR3 is TGTGCCAGCAGCCCGCACAGGGACGAGCAGTACTTC. Its protein product is CASSPHRDEQYF.